This TCR beta chain appears in the sequencing data of a study of identical twins. The CDR3 covers 17 residues. The trim removed 5 bases at V and 3 bases at J, leaving 10 bases unmatched. The germline gives CDR1 SGHKS, CDR2 YYEKEE (reference sequence). TCRdb reprocessed the 5' RACE reads via MiXCR and lists one record per CDR3 protein. The profile covers nearly 200,000 distinct CDR3 sequences, with 15% to 20% appearing a single time and 40% taken by the ten largest. This clonotype occurred a few times. These same records also appear under a second study, on T cells expressing NK-cell markers. As that study records: CD3+CD56+NKG2C+, CD3+CD56+NKG2C- and CD3+CD56-NKG2C+ T cells, once sorted, supplied the TCR beta repertoires. Eight donors were sequenced, of whom seven were HCMV-seropositive, while the remaining one was HCMV-seronegative. As a fraction of CD8+ T cells, dominant NKG2C+ clonotypes reached about 1.0-7.5% in six donors.

The receptor's source is a woman aged 18-29 years in good health. The chain joins TRBV5-5 to TRBJ2-3; TRBD2 aligns across 12 bases. Sequenced material: CD8+ T cells sorted from blood. The CDR3 DNA reads as TGTGCCAGCAGACGGACTAGCGGGGTCTCCTTGACAGATACGCAGTATTTT. Amino acids: CASRRTSGVSLTDTQYF.